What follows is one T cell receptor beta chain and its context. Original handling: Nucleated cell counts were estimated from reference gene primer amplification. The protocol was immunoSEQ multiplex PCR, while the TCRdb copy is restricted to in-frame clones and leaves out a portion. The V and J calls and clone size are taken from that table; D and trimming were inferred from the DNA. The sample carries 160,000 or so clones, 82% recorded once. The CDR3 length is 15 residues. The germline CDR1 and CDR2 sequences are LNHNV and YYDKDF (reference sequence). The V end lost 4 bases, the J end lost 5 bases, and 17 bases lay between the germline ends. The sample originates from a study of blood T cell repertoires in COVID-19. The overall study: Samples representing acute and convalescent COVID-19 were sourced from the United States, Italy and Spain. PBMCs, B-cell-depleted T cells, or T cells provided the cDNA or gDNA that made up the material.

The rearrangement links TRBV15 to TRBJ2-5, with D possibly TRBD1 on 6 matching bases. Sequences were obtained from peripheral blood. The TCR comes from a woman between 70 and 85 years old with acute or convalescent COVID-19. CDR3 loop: CATSTQRGIRETQYF. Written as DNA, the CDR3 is TGTGCCACCAGCACCCAGAGGGGGATTCGGGAGACCCAGTACTTC. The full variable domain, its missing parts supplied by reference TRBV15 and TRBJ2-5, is DAMVIQNPRYQVTQFGKPVTLSCSQTLNHNVMYWYQQKSSQAPKLLFHYYDKDFNNEADTPDNFQSRRPNTSFCFLDIRSPGLGDTAMYLCATSTQRGIRETQYFGPGTRLLVL.